What follows describes a single T cell receptor beta chain. The antigen is not known. The treatment is: some 20 received Ad26.COV2.S at low or high dose, single or two shots; roughly 5 received placebo; per-sample allocation not given. Samples were taken on day 63 after the first vaccine or placebo injection. Expression of Wuhan-strain SARS-CoV-2 spike came from the Ad26 vector that formed the vaccine. Some clones are missing from TCRdb's copy, which holds only in-frame ones; the method was immunoSEQ multiplex PCR. The table has fewer than 400,000 clones, around 81% seen once. These data belong to a study of Ad26.COV2.S vaccination and SARS-CoV-2 variants. Whole-study context: Donor joined the COV1001 Ad26.COV2.S trial arm. Doses of Ad26.COV2.S were injected into muscle once or twice, 56 days apart. Study-wide points: Analytic work on TCR breadth and depth might have understated the full extent of total T cell responses.

Germline values: CDR1 SGHNT, CDR2 YYREEE (reference sequence). The V segment lost 1 base and the J segment 3 bases; nucleotides outside the gene matches: 5. There are 15 residues in the CDR3. This TCR was recovered from a person between 18 and 65 years old who received the Ad26.COV2.S COVID-19 vaccine or a placebo. Sequences were derived from peripheral blood, sampled in a trial of Ad26.COV2.S vaccine versus placebo. This rearrangement joins TRBV5-4 to TRBJ2-7; TRBD1 matches at 9 bases. Written as DNA, the CDR3 is TGTGCCAGCAGCTTGACGTTGGACAGGGGCTACGAGCAGTACTTC. Protein sequence: CASSLTLDRGYEQYF. Together with reference TRBV5-4 and TRBJ2-7, the CDR3 gives the full variable domain: ETGVTQSPTHLIKTRGQQVTLRCSSQSGHNTVSWYQQALGQGPQFIFQYYREEENGRGNFPPRFSGLQFPNYSSELNVNALELDDSALYLCASSLTLDRGYEQYFGPGTRLTVT.